The 31 T cell receptor beta chains presented below share a single source sample, sequenced in a study of blood T cells in healthy people across ages. With a J-beta primer mix and a sample-barcoded 5' primer, a second PCR ran about 6 to 11 cycles. TCRdb ran MiXCR on the 5' RACE reads and lists one entry per CDR3 protein. The sample lists hundreds of thousands of distinct CDR3 sequences, less than 35% occurring once. The sample consisted of blood. All receptors derive from a woman older than 75 in good health.

This clonotype was seen ten or more times. The V and J genes are TRBV12-3 or TRBV12-4 and TRBJ2-7; D is perhaps TRBD1 or TRBD2 (6 bases each). V dropped 3 bases and J dropped 0 bases, with 12 bases sitting between them. This CDR3 has 15 residues. CDR3 bases: TGTGCCAGCAGTTTGGCCGGGGGCCACTCCTACGAGCAGTACTTC. It codes for CASSLAGGHSYEQYF.

This clonotype was detected many times. The chain combines TRBV5-6 with TRBJ2-6, with 7 bases that match TRBD1. The CDR3 loop spans 18 amino acids. Germline V gene sequence: CDR1 SGHDT, CDR2 YYEEEE. Unmatched junction bases numbered 14, after V lost 7 bases and J lost 1 base. The CDR3 is CASETTRGRRSGANVLTF. For the CDR3, the DNA is TGTGCCAGCGAGACAACGAGGGGGCGGAGGTCTGGGGCCAACGTCCTGACTTTC.

This clonotype showed up many times. The V and J genes are TRBV12-3 or TRBV12-4 and TRBJ2-1; 10 bases map to TRBD2. V lost 3 bases and J lost 6; bases outside the gene matches: 17. This CDR3 has 19 amino acids. The CDR3 DNA follows: TGTGCCAGCAGTTTTAGGTTAGCGGGGGGACTAAAGGGGGCCAATGAGCAGTTCTTC. This codes for CASSFRLAGGLKGANEQFF.

Remarks on this clonotype: Just one base apart from a much larger clone, this may be a read error. The CDR3 DNA is TGTGCCACCGGGAAGGGTGAGGACACTCAGTACTTC. Its translation: CATGKGEDTQYF. The V gene is TRBV15, the J gene TRBJ2-7, with D perhaps matching TRBD1 (5 bases). Germline lookup yields CDR1 LNHNV and CDR2 YYDKDF (reference sequence). V was shortened by 8 bases and J by 10 bases, with 18 bases between the two germline ends. This CDR3 region has 12 residues.

This clonotype was observed many times. The V and J genes are TRBV20-1 and TRBJ2-5; 7 positions agree with TRBD1. This CDR3 has 13 residues. Germline V CDR1 and CDR2: DFQATT, SNEGSKA (reference sequence). V shed 4 bases and J 5 bases; nucleotides not matched to a gene: 7. CDR3 in amino acids: CSAIIGQEETQYF. As DNA, the CDR3 is TGCAGTGCTATTATTGGACAGGAGGAGACCCAGTACTTC.

This clonotype came up a few times. The J gene is TRBJ1-6, the V gene TRBV19; the D gene is possibly TRBD1 (6 bases). The V end lost 5 bases, the J end lost 9 bases, and 8 bases lay between the germline ends. The CDR3 length is 12 residues. Germline V gene data show CDR1 as LNHDA and CDR2 as SQIVND (reference sequence). The CDR3 is CASSSDSSPLHF. In DNA form, the CDR3 reads TGTGCCAGTAGTTCGGACAGTTCACCCCTCCACTTT.

As concerns this clonotype: The germline gene is not matched at one end of the junction; a read error may be the cause. The rearrangement links TRBV20-1 to TRBJ2-1; TRBD1 agrees at 8 bases. CDR1 and CDR2 (germline): DFQATT, SNEGSKA (reference sequence). The CDR3 extends over 14 amino acids. In nucleotides, the CDR3 is TGCAGTACTAGGCCAGGGGGCAACAACAATGAGCAGTTCTTC. The encoded protein is CSTRPGGNNNEQFF.

This clonotype was observed at least ten times. This chain links TRBV7-2 with TRBJ2-1; D is undetermined. This CDR3 spans 15 amino acids. The germline V gene has CDR1 SGHTA and CDR2 FQGNSA. Trimming removed 10 bases at V and 4 bases at J, with 20 bases between. CDR3 DNA sequence: TGTGCCACGGGCCCGGAAAATGCAGATTACAATGAGCAGTTCTTC. It translates to CATGPENADYNEQFF. Full variable domain (rest looked up from reference TRBV7-2 and TRBJ2-1): GAGVSQSPSNKVTEKGKDVELRCDPISGHTALYWYRQSLGQGLEFLIYFQGNSAPDKSGLPSDRFSAERTGGSVSTLTIQRTQQEDSAVYLCATGPENADYNEQFFGPGTRLTVL.

This clonotype was seen only a few times. The chain recombines TRBV27 with TRBJ1-6, with 7 bases aligning to TRBD1. The CDR3 extends over 13 amino acids. J was trimmed by 10 bases and V by 8 bases; bases with no gene match: 8. CDR1 and CDR2 (germline): MNHEY, SMNVEV (reference sequence). Here the CDR3 reads CASSDRVSSPLHF. Here the CDR3 DNA reads TGTGCCAGCTCCGACAGGGTATCCTCACCCCTCCACTTT.

This clonotype showed up many times. This chain's CDR3 is CASSVDAPRTDTQYF. The CDR3 nucleotides are TGTGCCAGCAGCGTAGACGCACCGCGCACAGATACGCAGTATTTT. This rearrangement joins TRBV9 to TRBJ2-3; unclear D gene. Trimming cost V 0 bases and J 1 base, with 9 bases left between them. Germline assignment: CDR1 SGDLS and CDR2 YYNGEE. The CDR3 sequence is 15 residues long.

This clonotype has at least ten counts. The gene calls are TRBV12-3 or TRBV12-4 and TRBJ2-1, with unresolved D. Trimming took off 7 bases at V and 6 bases at J, with 10 bases between the two ends. This CDR3 region has 12 residues. CDR3 in DNA: TGTGCCAGCACCCCTACTCCCAATGAGCAGTTCTTC. This gives the protein CASTPTPNEQFF.

This clonotype was picked up many times. Here the CDR3 reads CASSSGTTKGEKLFF. The DNA of the CDR3 is TGCGCCAGCAGTTCCGGGACCACAAAGGGGGAAAAACTGTTTTTT. The V gene is TRBV4-3, the J gene TRBJ1-4; possibly TRBD1 for D (5 bases). The V and J ends lost 6 bases and 8 bases respectively, with 19 bases between them. Germline CDR1 reads LGHNA; CDR2 reads YSLEER. The CDR3 totals 15 residues.

V usage is TRBV9 and J usage is TRBJ1-4; D possibly corresponds to TRBD1 (6 bases). Trimming took 3 bases from V and 4 from J, leaving 13 bases between them. This CDR3 spans 15 amino acids. Germline V gene data show CDR1 as SGDLS and CDR2 as YYNGEE. CDR3 residues: CASSASGADNEKLFF. CDR3 bases: TGTGCCAGCAGCGCATCAGGGGCCGATAATGAAAAACTGTTTTTT.

As regards this clonotype: This may stem from a read error, because a much larger clone lies one nucleotide away. The CDR3 coding sequence is TGTGCCAGCAGCGTAGAGGCTAGCGGACGGGGTGAGCAGTACTTC. It specifies CASSVEASGRGEQYF. The chain links TRBV9 to TRBJ2-7, with TRBD2 matching 7 bases. Trimming removed 0 bases from V and 7 bases from J; junction bases left unmatched: 10. Germline CDR1 SGDLS, CDR2 YYNGEE. CDR3 length: 15 residues.

This clonotype was seen a handful of times. The chain carries TRBV2 and TRBJ1-5; D call uncertain. This CDR3 is 14 amino acids long. V lost 6 bases and J lost 3, with 12 bases in between. The germline CDR1 and CDR2 sequences are SNHLY and FYNNEI. The CDR3 reads CASRPGRNNQPQHF. CDR3 nucleotides: TGTGCCAGCAGACCCGGACGGAACAATCAGCCCCAGCATTTT.

This clonotype was observed a handful of times. A much larger clone sits a single nucleotide away, making a read error possible. The chain couples TRBV7-2 to TRBJ2-7; TRBD2 matches 10 bases. Germline lookup yields CDR1 SGHTA and CDR2 FQGNSA. The CDR3 sequence is 15 residues long. V lost 4 bases to trimming and J lost 7 bases; unmatched junction nucleotides: 10. In DNA form, the CDR3 reads TGTGCCAGCAGCTCAGGGGGACTAGCGACAACTGAGCAGTACTTC. This encodes CASSSGGLATTEQYF. The complete variable domain, with remaining parts taken from reference TRBV7-2 and TRBJ2-7, reads GAGVSQSPSNKVTEKGKDVELRCDPISGHTALYWYRQSLGQGLEFLIYFQGNSAPDKSGLPSDRFSAERTGGSVSTLTIQRTQQEDSAVYLCASSSGGLATTEQYFGPGTRLTVT.

The rearrangement joins TRBV19 to TRBJ1-1; 10 nucleotides agree with TRBD1. Germline CDR1 and CDR2: LNHDA and SQIVND (reference sequence). V dropped 3 bases and J dropped 7; count of bases not matched to a gene: 2. The CDR3 is 13 residues long. CDR3 nucleotides: TGTGCCAGTAGTATCTGGACAGGGGGTGAAGCTTTCTTT. Translation: CASSIWTGGEAFF.

This clonotype occurred many times. The rearrangement uses TRBV6-6 and TRBJ1-6, with D unresolved. The CDR3 consists of 14 residues. The V end lost 2 bases, the J end lost 7 bases, and 9 bases lay between the germline ends. Germline lookup yields CDR1 MNHNY and CDR2 SVGAGI (reference sequence). The chain's CDR3 is CASSYNPGNSPLHF. The CDR3 nucleotides are TGTGCCAGCAGTTACAACCCCGGCAATTCACCCCTCCACTTT.

Ten or more counts support this clonotype. This chain uses TRBV25-1 with TRBJ1-4; 8 bases are shared with TRBD1. Trimming took 3 bases from V and 7 from J; bases not matched to a gene: 7. This CDR3 is 15 amino acids long. Germline CDR1 is MGHDK and CDR2 is SYGVNS. The CDR3 loop is CASSDRDRRGEKLFF. DNA for the CDR3: TGTGCCAGCAGTGACCGGGACAGGCGAGGTGAAAAACTGTTTTTT.

At least ten counts were recorded for this clonotype. The genes are TRBV4-3 and TRBJ2-1; 8 bases line up with TRBD2. The CDR3 is 15 amino acids. Germline CDR1 reads LGHNA; CDR2 reads YSLEER. Losses at the gene ends were 3 bases for V and 4 bases for J; bases not matched to a gene: 5. The DNA for the CDR3 is TGCGCCAGCAGCCAGGGGCGGGGGGCTTACAATGAGCAGTTCTTC. This codes for CASSQGRGAYNEQFF.

This clonotype was found a few times. For the CDR3, the DNA is TGCAGTGCGAGCTCTTGGTCTAGCGGGGGGACCACCGGGGAGCTGTTTTTT. Protein product: CSASSWSSGGTTGELFF. The chain carries TRBV20-1 and TRBJ2-2; TRBD2 matches at 11 bases. Germline values: CDR1 DFQATT, CDR2 SNEGSKA (reference sequence). The trim removed 6 bases at V and 4 bases at J, leaving 13 bases unmatched. The CDR3 spans 17 residues.

This clonotype has ten or more counts. CDR3: CASSRADHPNIQYF. CDR3 nucleotide sequence: TGTGCCAGCTCACGGGCAGATCATCCTAACATTCAGTACTTC. The gene calls are TRBV18 and TRBJ2-4; D is uncertain. Germline V lookup: CDR1 KGHSH, CDR2 LQKENI. V was clipped by 4 bases and J by 7 bases, with 14 bases between them. The CDR3 runs to 14 residues.

This chain uses TRBV28 with TRBJ2-5, with 7 positions matching TRBD1. The CDR3 contains 14 residues. Per the germline V gene, CDR1 is MDHEN and CDR2 is SYDVKM. The ends lost 4 bases at V and 10 bases at J; junction bases unmatched: 12. In DNA form, the CDR3 reads TGTGCCAGCAGTTGCCCCACTACGACAGGGTTCCAGTACTTC. This translates into CASSCPTTTGFQYF.

Only a few counts were recorded for this clonotype. The chain uses TRBV30 and TRBJ1-1; D possibly corresponds to TRBD1 (6 bases). Germline loops: CDR1 GTSNPN, CDR2 SVGIG (reference sequence). V lost 5 bases to trimming and J lost 0 bases, with 10 bases between them. The CDR3 spans 13 residues. The DNA for the CDR3 is TGTGCCTGGGACAGGAGATTGAACACTGAAGCTTTCTTT. Translating gives CAWDRRLNTEAFF.

About this clonotype itself: This may come from a read error, since a much larger clone is one base off. This sequence joins TRBV5-1 and TRBJ2-2; the D gene is possibly TRBD2 (5 bases). Germline CDR1 SGHRS, CDR2 YFSETQ. The CDR3 is made up of 15 amino acids. This chain's CDR3 is CASSLDGQNTGEPFF. The DNA for the CDR3 is TGCGCCAGCAGCTTGGATGGGCAAAACACCGGGGAGCCGTTTTTT.

This clonotype has a handful of counts. V usage is TRBV7-7 and J usage is TRBJ2-5; 10 bases align to TRBD1. The CDR3 is 15 residues long. The V gene end was trimmed by 0 bases and the J gene end by 5 bases; junction bases not matched to a gene: 3. Germline loops: CDR1 SSHAT, CDR2 FNYEAQ (reference sequence). The CDR3 DNA reads TGTGCCAGCAGCTTAGCGGCGGGACAGGGGGAGACCCAGTACTTC. Its protein is CASSLAAGQGETQYF.

This rearrangement joins TRBV30 to TRBJ2-2; 8 nucleotides line up with TRBD1. J was trimmed by 3 bases and V by 6 bases; bases with no gene match: 6. Germline CDR1 and CDR2: GTSNPN and SVGIG (reference sequence). This CDR3 comprises 14 residues. For the CDR3, the DNA is TGTGCCTGCGACAGGACAGGGTACACCGGGGAGCTGTTTTTT. Its translation: CACDRTGYTGELFF. The variable domain in full, completed from reference TRBV30 and TRBJ2-2, reads SQTIHQWPATLVQPVGSPLSLECTVEGTSNPNLYWYRQAAGRGLQLLFYSVGIGQISSEVPQNLSASRPQDRQFILSSKKLLLSDSGFYLCACDRTGYTGELFFGEGSRLTVL.

This sequence joins TRBV20-1 and TRBJ1-1; maybe TRBD1 (6 bases). Germline lookup yields CDR1 DFQATT and CDR2 SNEGSKA (reference sequence). The CDR3 has 14 amino acids. The V gene lost 0 bases and the J gene lost 1 base, with 9 bases spanning the gap. The CDR3 nucleotides are TGCAGTGCTAGAGATATGGGACAGAACACTGAAGCTTTCTTT. As protein: CSARDMGQNTEAFF.

The V gene is TRBV7-3, the J gene TRBJ2-7; D possibly corresponds to TRBD1 (6 bases). The DNA end favors TRBJ2-4, so the J call may be wrong. This CDR3 spans 13 amino acids. In germline, CDR1 is SGHTA, CDR2 FQGTGA. Here the CDR3 reads CASRKTGSNIQYF. CDR3 DNA sequence: TGTGCCAGCAGAAAGACAGGTTCGAACATTCAGTACTTC.

The rearrangement uses TRBV30 and TRBJ1-1; D remains unclear. The germline CDR1 and CDR2 sequences are GTSNPN and SVGIG (reference sequence). Trimming took 4 bases from V and 2 from J, leaving 11 bases between them. The CDR3 runs 13 residues. The chain's CDR3 is CAWTPRFNTEAFF. The CDR3 DNA reads as TGTGCCTGGACCCCCCGATTCAACACTGAAGCTTTCTTT.

Of note for this clonotype: The junction differs from germline at one of its ends, possibly a read error. The chain employs TRBV7-8 and TRBJ1-6, with 8 bases identical to TRBD1. The germline V gene encodes CDR1 SGHVS and CDR2 FQNEAQ. CDR3 length: 17 residues. The chain's CDR3 is CASSLAGQGALASPPHF. The CDR3 nucleotides are TGTGCCAGCAGCTTAGCGGGCCAGGGGGCTCTAGCCTCACCCCCCCACTTT.